This T cell receptor (beta chain) is from a study of blood T cell repertoires in COVID-19. Assay: immunoSEQ multiplex PCR; the TCRdb copy retains only in-frame clones and omits some. Of some 300,000 clones in the sample, approximately 84% are singletons; the top ten hold approximately 1%. Clinical histories supplied by participants themselves formed the basis of cohort assignment. CDR1 MNHEY and CDR2 SMNVEV come from the germline V gene (reference sequence). Losses at the gene ends were 6 bases for V and 2 bases for J; bases not matched to a gene: 7. CDR3 length: 15 residues. This clonotype was sampled from a woman aged 25 to 39 who had recovered from COVID-19. The specimen sequenced was PBMCs or T cells enriched from blood (not recorded which). V and J are TRBV27 and TRBJ1-2; 9 nucleotides match TRBD1. The CDR3 sequence: CASSPGTGNNYGYTF. The CDR3 DNA sequence: TGTGCCAGCAGCCCCGGGACAGGGAACAACTATGGCTACACCTTC.